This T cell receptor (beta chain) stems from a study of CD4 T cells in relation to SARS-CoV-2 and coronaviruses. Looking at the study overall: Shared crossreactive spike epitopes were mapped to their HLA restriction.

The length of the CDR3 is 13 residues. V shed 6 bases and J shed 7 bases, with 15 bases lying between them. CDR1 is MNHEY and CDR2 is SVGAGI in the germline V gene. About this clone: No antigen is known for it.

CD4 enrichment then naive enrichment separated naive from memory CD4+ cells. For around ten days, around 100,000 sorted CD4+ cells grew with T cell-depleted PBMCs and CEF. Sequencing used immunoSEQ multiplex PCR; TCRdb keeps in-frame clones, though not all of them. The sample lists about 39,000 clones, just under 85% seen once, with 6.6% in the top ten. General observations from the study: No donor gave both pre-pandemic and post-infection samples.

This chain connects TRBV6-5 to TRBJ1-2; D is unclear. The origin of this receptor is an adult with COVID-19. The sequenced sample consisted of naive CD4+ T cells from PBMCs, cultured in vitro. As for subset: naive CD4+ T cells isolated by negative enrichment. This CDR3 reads CASRGRRAIGYTF. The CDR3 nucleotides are TGTGCCAGCAGAGGGCGTAGGGCTATTGGCTACACCTTC.